This is a list of T cell receptor beta chains from one sample in a study of beta chain features in type 1 diabetes. Sequencing was performed with immunoSEQ multiplex PCR; in TCRdb, only in-frame clones are kept and a portion is missing. Found here are 600,000 to 650,000 clones, 15% of them singletons; the top ten hold 0.093%. Sequencing was carried out using naive CD4+ T cells from blood. The receptors come from a young man in good health. Each CDR3 is given without its conserved first and last residue. The order of the fields is D gene, J gene, V gene, CDR3 protein. D genes are given only for firm matches.

-	TRBJ1-4	TRBV7-2	ASSLSAAEKLF
-	TRBJ2-7	TRBV7-9	ASSLDASLVYEQY
-	TRBJ2-7	TRBV19	ASSTPHLGVSYEQY
TRBD2	TRBJ2-3	TRBV23-1	ASSQGAGVADTQY
TRBD1	TRBJ1-1	TRBV6-6	ASREDRGRDTEAF
TRBD1	TRBJ1-1	TRBV29-1	SAMTGANTEAF
TRBD2	TRBJ2-7	TRBV10-2	ASSEGTSGSYEQY
TRBD2	TRBJ2-1	TRBV7-2	ASTQLLAGGSNEQF
-	TRBJ2-7	TRBV10-3	AAGISYEQY
-	TRBJ2-5	TRBV21-1	ASSKVNHRDRQETQY
TRBD2	TRBJ2-5	TRBV9	ASSATSGGSETQY
-	TRBJ2-7	TRBV4-1	ASNGPGSYEQY
-	TRBJ2-7	TRBV2	ASSEQGAYEQY
TRBD1	TRBJ2-7	TRBV6-5	ASSYEGTGSYEQY
-	TRBJ1-1	TRBV29-1	SVEVNTEAF
-	TRBJ2-7	TRBV11-2	ASSPLGGRSWREQY